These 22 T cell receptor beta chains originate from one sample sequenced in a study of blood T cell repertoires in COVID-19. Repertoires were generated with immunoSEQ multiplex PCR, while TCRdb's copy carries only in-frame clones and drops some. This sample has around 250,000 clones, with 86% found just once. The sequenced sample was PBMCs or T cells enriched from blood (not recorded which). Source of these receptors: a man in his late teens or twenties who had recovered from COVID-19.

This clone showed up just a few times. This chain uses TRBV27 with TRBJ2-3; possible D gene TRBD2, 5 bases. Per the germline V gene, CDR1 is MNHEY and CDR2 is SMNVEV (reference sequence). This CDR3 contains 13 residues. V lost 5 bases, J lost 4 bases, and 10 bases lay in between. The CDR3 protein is CASSLRTSDTQYF. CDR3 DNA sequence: TGTGCCAGCAGTCTTCGGACTTCAGATACGCAGTATTTT.

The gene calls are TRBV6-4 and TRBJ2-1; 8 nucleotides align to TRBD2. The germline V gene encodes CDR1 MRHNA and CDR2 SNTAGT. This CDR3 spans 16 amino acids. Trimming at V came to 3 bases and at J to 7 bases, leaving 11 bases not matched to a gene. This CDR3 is CASSELAGPYGNEQFF. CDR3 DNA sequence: TGTGCCAGCAGTGAGTTAGCGGGGCCCTATGGAAATGAGCAGTTCTTC.

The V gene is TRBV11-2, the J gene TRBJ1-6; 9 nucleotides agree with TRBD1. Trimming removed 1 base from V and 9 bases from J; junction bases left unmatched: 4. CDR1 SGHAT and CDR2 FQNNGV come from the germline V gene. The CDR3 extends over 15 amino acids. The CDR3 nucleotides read TGTGCCAGCAGCTTAGCGGGACAGGGCACTTCACCCCTCCACTTT. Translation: CASSLAGQGTSPLHF.

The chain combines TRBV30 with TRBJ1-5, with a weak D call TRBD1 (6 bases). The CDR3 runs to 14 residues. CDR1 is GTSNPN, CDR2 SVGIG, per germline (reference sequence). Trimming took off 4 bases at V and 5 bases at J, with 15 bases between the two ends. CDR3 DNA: TGTGCCTGGATGGTAGGACAGCCATATCAGCCCCAGCATTTT. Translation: CAWMVGQPYQPQHF.

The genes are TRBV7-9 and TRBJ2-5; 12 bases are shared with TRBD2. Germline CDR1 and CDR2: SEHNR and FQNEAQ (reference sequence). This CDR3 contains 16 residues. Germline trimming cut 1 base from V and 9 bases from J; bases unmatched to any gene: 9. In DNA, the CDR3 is TGTGCCAGCAGCTTAGGACTAGCGGGGGCGTCTGGGGCCCAGTACTTC. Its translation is CASSLGLAGASGAQYF.

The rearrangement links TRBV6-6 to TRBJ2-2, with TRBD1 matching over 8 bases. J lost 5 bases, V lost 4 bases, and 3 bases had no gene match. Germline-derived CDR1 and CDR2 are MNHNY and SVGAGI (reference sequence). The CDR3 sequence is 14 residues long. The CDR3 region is CASSSRQGTGELFF. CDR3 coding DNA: TGTGCCAGCAGTTCTCGACAGGGGACCGGGGAGCTGTTTTTT.

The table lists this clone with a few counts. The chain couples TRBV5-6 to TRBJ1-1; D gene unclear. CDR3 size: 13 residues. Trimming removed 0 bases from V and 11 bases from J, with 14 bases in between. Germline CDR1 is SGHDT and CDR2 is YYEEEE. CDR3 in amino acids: CASSLAGPPAAFF. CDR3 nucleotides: TGTGCCAGCAGCTTGGCCGGTCCTCCCGCCGCTTTCTTT.

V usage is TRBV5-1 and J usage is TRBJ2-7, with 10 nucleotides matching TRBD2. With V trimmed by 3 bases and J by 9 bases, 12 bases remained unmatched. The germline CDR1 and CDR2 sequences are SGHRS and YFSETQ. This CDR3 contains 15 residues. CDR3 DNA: TGCGCCAGCAGCTATGCCCAGCTAGCGGGAGCAGGGCAGTACTTC. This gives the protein CASSYAQLAGAGQYF. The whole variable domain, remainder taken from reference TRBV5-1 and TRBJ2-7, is KAGVTQTPRYLIKTRGQQVTLSCSPISGHRSVSWYQQTPGQGLQFLFEYFSETQRNKGNFPGRFSGRQFSNSRSEMNVSTLELGDSALYLCASSYAQLAGAGQYFGPGTRLTVT.

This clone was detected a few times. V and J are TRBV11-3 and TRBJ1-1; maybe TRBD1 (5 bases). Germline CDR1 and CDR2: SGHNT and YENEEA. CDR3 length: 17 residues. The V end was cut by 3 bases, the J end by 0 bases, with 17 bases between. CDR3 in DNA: TGTGCCAGCAGCTTTGGGGCCTTTATTGGCCTGAACACTGAAGCTTTCTTT. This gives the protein CASSFGAFIGLNTEAFF. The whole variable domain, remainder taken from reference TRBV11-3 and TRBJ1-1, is EAGVVQSPRYKIIEKKQPVAFWCNPISGHNTLYWYLQNLGQGPELLIRYENEEAVDDSQLPKDRFSAERLKGVDSTLKIQPAELGDSAVYLCASSFGAFIGLNTEAFFGQGTRLTVV.

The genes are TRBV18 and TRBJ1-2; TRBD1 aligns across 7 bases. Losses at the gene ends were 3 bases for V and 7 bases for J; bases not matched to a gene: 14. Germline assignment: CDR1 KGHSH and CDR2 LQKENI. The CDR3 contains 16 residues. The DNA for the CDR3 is TGTGCCAGCTCACCCGGGAGACAGGGACTCGGGCGTGGCTACACCTTC. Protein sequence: CASSPGRQGLGRGYTF.

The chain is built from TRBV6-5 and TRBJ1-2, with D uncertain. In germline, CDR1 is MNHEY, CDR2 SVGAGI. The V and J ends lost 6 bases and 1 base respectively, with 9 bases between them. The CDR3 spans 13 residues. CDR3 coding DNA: TGTGCCAGCAGCCCAAGCATTAACTATGGCTACACCTTC. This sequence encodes CASSPSINYGYTF.

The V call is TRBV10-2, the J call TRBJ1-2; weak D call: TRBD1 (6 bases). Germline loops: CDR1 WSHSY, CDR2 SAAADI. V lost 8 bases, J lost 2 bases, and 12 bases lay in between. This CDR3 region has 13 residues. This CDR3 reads CASASGENYGYTF. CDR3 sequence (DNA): TGCGCCAGCGCATCAGGGGAAAACTATGGCTACACCTTC.

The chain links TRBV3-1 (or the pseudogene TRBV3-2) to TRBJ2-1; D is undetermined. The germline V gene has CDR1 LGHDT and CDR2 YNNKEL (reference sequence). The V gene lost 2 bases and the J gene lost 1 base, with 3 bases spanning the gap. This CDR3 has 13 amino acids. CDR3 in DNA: TGTGCCAGCAGCCAAACTTCCTACAATGAGCAGTTCTTC. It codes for CASSQTSYNEQFF.

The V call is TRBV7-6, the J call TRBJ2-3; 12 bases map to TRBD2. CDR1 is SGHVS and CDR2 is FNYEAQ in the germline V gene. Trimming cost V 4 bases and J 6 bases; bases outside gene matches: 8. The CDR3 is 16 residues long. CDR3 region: CASSWKLAGGIDTQYF. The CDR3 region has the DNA TGTGCCAGCAGCTGGAAACTAGCGGGAGGCATCGATACGCAGTATTTT.

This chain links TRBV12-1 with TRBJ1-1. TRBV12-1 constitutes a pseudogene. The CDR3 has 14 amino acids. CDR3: CASSSPGINTEAFF. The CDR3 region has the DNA TGTGCCAGCAGCTCCCCCGGGATTAACACTGAAGCTTTCTTT.

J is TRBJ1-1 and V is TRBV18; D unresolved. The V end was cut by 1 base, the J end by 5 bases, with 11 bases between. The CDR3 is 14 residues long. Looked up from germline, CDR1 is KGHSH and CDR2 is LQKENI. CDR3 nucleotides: TGTGCCAGCTCACCACGAGGCAGCGGGACTGAAGCTTTCTTT. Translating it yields CASSPRGSGTEAFF. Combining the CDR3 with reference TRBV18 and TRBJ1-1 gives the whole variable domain NAGVMQNPRHLVRRRGQEARLRCSPMKGHSHVYWYRQLPEEGLKFMVYLQKENIIDESGMPKERFSAEFPKEGPSILRIQQVVRGDSAAYFCASSPRGSGTEAFFGQGTRLTVV.

CDR3 coding DNA: TGTGCCAGTAGTAGCGACAGGGGGCGACATGGCTACACCTTC. Translating it yields CASSSDRGRHGYTF. The rearrangement uses TRBV19 and TRBJ1-2, with 10 bases that match TRBD1. V lost 4 bases, J lost 6 bases, and 5 bases stayed unmatched. This CDR3 is built from 14 residues. Germline V gives CDR1 LNHDA, CDR2 SQIVND (reference sequence).

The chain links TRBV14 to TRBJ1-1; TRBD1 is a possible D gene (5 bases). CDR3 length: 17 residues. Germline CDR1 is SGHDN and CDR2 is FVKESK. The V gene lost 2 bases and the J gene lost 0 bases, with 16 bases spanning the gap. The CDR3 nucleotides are TGTGCCAGCAGCCAATATCCCACAGGCGAGATGAACACTGAAGCTTTCTTT. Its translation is CASSQYPTGEMNTEAFF.

CDR3 nucleotides: TGTGCCAGCAGCCGGAGCGGGGCTAGACATGAGCAGTTCTTC. Encoded protein: CASSRSGARHEQFF. The rearrangement links TRBV4-2 to TRBJ2-1; 7 bases map to TRBD2. Germline values: CDR1 LGHNA, CDR2 YNFKEQ. The trim removed 4 bases at V and 8 bases at J, leaving 8 bases unmatched. The CDR3 has 14 amino acids.

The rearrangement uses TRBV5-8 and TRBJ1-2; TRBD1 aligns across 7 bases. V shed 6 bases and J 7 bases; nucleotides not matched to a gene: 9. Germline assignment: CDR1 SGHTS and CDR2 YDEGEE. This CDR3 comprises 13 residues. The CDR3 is CASTGRTGGGYTF. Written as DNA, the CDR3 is TGTGCCAGCACCGGCCGGACAGGTGGTGGCTACACCTTC.

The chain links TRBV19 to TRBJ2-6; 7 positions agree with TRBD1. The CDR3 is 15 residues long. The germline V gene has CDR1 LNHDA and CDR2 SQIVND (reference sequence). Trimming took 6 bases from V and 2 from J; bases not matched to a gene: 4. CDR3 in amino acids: CASSVQGAGANVLTF. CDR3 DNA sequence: TGTGCCAGTAGCGTGCAGGGGGCTGGGGCCAACGTCCTGACTTTC.

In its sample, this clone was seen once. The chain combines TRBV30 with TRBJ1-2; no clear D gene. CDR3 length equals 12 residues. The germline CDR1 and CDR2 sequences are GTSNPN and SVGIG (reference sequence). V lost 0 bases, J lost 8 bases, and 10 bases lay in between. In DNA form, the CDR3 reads TGTGCCTGGAGTGTACACCGAGGAGGCTACACCTTC. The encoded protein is CAWSVHRGGYTF.